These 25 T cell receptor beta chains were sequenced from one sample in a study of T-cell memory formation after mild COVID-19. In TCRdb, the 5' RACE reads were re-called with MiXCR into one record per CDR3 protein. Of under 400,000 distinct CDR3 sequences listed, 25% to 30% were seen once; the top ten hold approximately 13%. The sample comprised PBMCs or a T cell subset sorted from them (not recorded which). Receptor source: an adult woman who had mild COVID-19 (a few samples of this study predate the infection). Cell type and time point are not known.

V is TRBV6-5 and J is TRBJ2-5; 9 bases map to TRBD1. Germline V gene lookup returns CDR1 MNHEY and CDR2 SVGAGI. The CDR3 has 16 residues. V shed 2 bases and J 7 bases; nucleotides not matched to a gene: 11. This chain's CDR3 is CASSYGGTGSLGTQYF. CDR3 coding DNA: TGTGCCAGCAGTTACGGTGGGACAGGGAGCCTGGGGACCCAGTACTTC.

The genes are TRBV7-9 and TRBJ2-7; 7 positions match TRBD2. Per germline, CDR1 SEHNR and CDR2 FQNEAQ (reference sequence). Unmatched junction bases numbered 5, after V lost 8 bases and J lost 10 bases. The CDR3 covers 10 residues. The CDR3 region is CASAGAHQYF. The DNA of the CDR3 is TGTGCCAGCGCGGGAGCCCATCAGTACTTC.

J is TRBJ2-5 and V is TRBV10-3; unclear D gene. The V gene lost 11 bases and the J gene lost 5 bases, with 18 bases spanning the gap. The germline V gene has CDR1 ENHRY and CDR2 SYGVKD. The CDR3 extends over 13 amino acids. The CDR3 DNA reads TGTGCCTGCAGTGACACACCAGCGGAGACCCAGTACTTC. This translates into CACSDTPAETQYF.

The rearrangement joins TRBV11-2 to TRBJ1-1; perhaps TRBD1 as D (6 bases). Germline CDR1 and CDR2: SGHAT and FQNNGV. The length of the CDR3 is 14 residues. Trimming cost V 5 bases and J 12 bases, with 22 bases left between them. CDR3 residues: CASSLRRAGTRTFF. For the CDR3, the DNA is TGTGCCAGCAGCCTACGACGAGCCGGGACACGAACTTTCTTT.

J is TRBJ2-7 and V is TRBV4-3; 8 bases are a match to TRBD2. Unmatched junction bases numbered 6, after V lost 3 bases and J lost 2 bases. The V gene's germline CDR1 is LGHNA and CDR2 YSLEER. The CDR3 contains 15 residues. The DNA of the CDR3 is TGCGCCAGCAGCCAGGGACTAGATGCTGCCTACGAGCAGTACTTC. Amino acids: CASSQGLDAAYEQYF.

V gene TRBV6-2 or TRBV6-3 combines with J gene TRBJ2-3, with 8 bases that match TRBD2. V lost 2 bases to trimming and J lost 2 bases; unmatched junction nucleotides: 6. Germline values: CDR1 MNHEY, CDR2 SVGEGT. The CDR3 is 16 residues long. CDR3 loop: CASSYPRLATTDTQYF. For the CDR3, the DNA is TGTGCCAGCAGTTACCCCAGACTAGCGACCACAGATACGCAGTATTTT.

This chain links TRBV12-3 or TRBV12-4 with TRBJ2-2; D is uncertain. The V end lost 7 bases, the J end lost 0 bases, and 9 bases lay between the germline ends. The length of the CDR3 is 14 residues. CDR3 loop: CASNWSPNTGELFF. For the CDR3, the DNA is TGTGCCAGCAATTGGAGCCCGAACACCGGGGAGCTGTTTTTT.

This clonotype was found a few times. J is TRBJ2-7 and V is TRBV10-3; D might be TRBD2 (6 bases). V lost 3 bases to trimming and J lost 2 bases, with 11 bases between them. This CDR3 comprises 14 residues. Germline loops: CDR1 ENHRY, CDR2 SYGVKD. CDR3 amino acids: CAISDGVAAYEQYF. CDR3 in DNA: TGTGCCATCAGTGATGGGGTAGCGGCCTACGAGCAGTACTTC.

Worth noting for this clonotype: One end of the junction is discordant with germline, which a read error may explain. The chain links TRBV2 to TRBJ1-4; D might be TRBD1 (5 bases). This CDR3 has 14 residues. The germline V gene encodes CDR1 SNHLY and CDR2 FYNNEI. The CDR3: CASSDGATNEKLFF. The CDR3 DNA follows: TGTGCCAGCAGTGATGGGGCCACTAATGAGAAACTGTTTTTT.

The CDR3 nucleotides are TGTGCCAGTCTTTCGTGGAGGGTGGGGAACACTGAAGCTTTCTTT. Amino acids: CASLSWRVGNTEAFF. J is TRBJ1-1 and V is TRBV12-3 or TRBV12-4; D is undetermined. V lost 9 bases and J 1 base, leaving 18 bases between the germline ends. This CDR3 is built from 15 residues.

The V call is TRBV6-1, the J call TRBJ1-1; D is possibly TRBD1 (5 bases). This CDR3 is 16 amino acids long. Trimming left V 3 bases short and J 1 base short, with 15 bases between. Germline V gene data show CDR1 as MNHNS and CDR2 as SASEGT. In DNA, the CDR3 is TGTGCCAGCAGTGAGACCCCCCAGGGTGGGAACACTGAAGCTTTCTTT. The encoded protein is CASSETPQGGNTEAFF.

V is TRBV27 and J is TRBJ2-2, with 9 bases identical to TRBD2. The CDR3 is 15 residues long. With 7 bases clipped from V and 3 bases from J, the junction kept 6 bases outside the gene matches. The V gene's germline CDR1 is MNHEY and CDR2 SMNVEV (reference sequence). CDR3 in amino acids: CASTRAGGYTGELFF. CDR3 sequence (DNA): TGTGCCAGCACCCGGGCGGGAGGGTACACCGGGGAGCTGTTTTTT.

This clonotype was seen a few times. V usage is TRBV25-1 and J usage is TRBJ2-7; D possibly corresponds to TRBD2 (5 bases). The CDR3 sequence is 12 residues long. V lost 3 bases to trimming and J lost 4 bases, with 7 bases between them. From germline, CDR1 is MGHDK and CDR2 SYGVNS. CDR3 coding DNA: TGTGCCAGCAGTGAGGGGAGTTACGAGCAGTACTTC. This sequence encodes CASSEGSYEQYF.

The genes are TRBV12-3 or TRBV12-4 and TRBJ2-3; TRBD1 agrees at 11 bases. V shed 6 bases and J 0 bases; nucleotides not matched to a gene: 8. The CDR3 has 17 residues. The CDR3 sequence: CASRPLDRGLSTDTQYF. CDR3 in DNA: TGTGCCAGCAGGCCATTGGACAGGGGGCTGAGCACAGATACGCAGTATTTT.

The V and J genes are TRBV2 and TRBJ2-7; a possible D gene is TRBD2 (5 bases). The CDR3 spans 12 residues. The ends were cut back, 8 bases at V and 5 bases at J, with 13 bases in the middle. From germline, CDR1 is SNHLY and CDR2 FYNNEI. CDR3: CASGRYGDEQYF. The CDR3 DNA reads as TGTGCCAGCGGCCGCTACGGGGACGAGCAGTACTTC. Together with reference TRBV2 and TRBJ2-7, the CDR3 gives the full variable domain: EPEVTQTPSHQVTQMGQEVILRCVPISNHLYFYWYRQILGQKVEFLVSFYNNEISEKSEIFDDQFSVERPDGSNFTLKIRSTKLEDSAMYFCASGRYGDEQYFGPGTRLTVT.

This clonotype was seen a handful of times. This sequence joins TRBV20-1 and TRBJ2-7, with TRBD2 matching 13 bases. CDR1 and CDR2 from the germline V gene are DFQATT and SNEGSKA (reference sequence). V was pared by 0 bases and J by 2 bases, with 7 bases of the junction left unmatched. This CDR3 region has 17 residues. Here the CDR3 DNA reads TGCAGTGCTAGAGATACGACTAGCGGGGGGTCCACCTACGAGCAGTACTTC. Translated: CSARDTTSGGSTYEQYF.

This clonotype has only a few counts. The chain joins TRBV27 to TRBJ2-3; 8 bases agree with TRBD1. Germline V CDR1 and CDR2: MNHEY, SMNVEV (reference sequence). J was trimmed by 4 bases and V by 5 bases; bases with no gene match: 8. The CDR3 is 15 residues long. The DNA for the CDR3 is TGTGCCAGCAGTCCCCGGACAGGGTATGCAGATACGCAGTATTTT. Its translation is CASSPRTGYADTQYF.

The CDR3 region has the DNA TGTGCCAGCAGCTTAGAGGGCGGTCGGGTCGACGGGGAGCTGTTTTTT. It encodes CASSLEGGRVDGELFF. The chain links TRBV7-3 to TRBJ2-2, with a possible D match to TRBD2 (5 bases). The CDR3 is 16 amino acids. CDR1 and CDR2 (germline): SGHTA, FQGTGA. V was clipped by 2 bases and J by 7 bases, with 17 bases between them.

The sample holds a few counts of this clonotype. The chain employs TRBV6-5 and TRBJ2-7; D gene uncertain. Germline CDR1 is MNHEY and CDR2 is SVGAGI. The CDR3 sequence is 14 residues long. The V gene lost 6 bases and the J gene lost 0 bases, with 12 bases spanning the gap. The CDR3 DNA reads TGTGCCAGCAGCCGACGGGCCAGCTCCTACGAGCAGTACTTC. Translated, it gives CASSRRASSYEQYF.

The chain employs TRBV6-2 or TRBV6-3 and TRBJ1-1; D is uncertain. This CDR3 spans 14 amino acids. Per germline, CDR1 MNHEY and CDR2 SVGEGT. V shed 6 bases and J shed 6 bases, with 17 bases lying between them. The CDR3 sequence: CASSPSGPSSEAFF. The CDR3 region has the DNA TGTGCCAGCAGCCCGAGTGGGCCTTCATCTGAAGCTTTCTTT.

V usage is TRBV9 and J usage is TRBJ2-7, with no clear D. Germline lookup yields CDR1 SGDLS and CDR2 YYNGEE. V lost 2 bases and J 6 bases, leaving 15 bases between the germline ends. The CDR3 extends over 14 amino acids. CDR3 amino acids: CASSVSVGLREQYF. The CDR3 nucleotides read TGTGCCAGCAGCGTGTCTGTGGGTCTCCGCGAGCAGTACTTC.

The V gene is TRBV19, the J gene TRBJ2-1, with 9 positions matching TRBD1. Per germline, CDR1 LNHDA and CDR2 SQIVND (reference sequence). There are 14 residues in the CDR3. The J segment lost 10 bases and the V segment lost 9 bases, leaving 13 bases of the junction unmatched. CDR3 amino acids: CASTIRDRVREQFF. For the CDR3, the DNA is TGTGCCAGCACAATCCGGGACAGGGTGAGGGAGCAGTTCTTC.

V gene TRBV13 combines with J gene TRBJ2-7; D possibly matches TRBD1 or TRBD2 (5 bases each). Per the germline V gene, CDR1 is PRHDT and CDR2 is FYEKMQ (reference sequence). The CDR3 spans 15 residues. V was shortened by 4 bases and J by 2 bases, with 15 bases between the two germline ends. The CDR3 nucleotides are TGTGCCAGCAGCTCCCTTGGGGACGGGCCCTACGAGCAGTACTTC. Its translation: CASSSLGDGPYEQYF.

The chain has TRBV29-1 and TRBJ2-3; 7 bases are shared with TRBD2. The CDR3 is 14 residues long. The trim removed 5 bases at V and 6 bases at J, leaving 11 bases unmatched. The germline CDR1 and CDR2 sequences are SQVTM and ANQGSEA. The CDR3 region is CSVRRGSPTDTQYF. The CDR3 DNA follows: TGCAGCGTTCGCCGCGGGAGTCCCACGGATACGCAGTATTTT.

Here the CDR3 reads CASSFNTIYF. The CDR3 DNA sequence: TGTGCCAGCAGTTTTAACACCATATATTTT. This sequence joins TRBV12-3 or TRBV12-4 and TRBJ1-3; unclear D gene. CDR3 length: 10 amino acids. V dropped 3 bases and J dropped 7 bases, with 1 base sitting between them.